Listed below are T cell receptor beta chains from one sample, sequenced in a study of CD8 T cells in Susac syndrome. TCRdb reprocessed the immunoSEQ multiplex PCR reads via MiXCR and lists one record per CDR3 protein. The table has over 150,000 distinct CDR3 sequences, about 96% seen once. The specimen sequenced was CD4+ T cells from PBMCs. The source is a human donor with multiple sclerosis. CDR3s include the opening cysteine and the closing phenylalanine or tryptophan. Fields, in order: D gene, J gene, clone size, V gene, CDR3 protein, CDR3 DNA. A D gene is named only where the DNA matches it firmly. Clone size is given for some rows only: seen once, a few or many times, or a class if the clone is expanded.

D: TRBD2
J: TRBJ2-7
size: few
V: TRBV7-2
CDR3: CASSLSGGTYEQYF
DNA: TGTGCCAGCAGTCTTAGCGGGGGAACCTACGAGCAGTACTTC

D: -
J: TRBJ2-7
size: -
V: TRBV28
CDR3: CASSSGTEQYF
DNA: TGTGCCAGCAGTTCAGGGACCGAGCAGTACTTC

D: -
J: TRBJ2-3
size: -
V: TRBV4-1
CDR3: CASSQAAADTQYF
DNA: TGCGCCAGCAGCCAAGCGGCGGCAGATACGCAGTATTTT

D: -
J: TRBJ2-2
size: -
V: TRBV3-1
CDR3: CASSQGTNTGELFF
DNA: TGTGCCAGCAGCCAGGGAACAAACACCGGGGAGCTGTTTTTT

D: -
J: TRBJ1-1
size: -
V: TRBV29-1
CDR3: CSVEPPKTDEAFF
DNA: TGCAGCGTTGAACCCCCCAAGACGGATGAAGCTTTCTTT

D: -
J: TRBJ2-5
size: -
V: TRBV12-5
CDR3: CASGLPGRETQYF
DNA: TGTGCTAGTGGTTTGCCCGGCCGAGAGACCCAGTACTTC

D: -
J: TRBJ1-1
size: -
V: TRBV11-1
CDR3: CASTRSGGVMNTEAFF
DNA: TGTGCCAGCACGAGGTCGGGGGGAGTAATGAACACTGAAGCTTTCTTT

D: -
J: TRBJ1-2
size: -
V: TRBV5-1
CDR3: CASSLVDGGYTF
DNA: TGCGCCAGCAGCTTGGTTGATGGCGGCTACACCTTC

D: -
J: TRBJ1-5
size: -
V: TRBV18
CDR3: CASSLEGQPQHF
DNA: TGTGCCAGCTCCCTTGAGGGCCAGCCCCAGCATTTT

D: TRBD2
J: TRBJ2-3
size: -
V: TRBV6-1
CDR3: CASRPGGPTDTQYF
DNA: TGTGCCAGCAGGCCGGGAGGCCCCACAGATACGCAGTATTTT

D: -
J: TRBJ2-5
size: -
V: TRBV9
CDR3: CASSVAPGDQETQYF
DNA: TGTGCCAGCAGCGTAGCTCCAGGGGACCAAGAGACCCAGTACTTC

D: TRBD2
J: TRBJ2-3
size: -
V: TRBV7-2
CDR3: CASSFLAGASSPYF
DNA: TGTGCCAGCAGCTTTCTAGCGGGGGCGTCCTCTCCGTATTTT

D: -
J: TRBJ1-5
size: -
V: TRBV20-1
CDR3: CSAGGKWNQPQHF
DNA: TGCAGCGCTGGGGGTAAGTGGAATCAGCCCCAGCATTTT

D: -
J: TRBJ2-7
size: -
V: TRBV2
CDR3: CAALFTAGNYEQYF
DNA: TGTGCCGCCCTCTTTACGGCCGGGAACTACGAGCAGTACTTC

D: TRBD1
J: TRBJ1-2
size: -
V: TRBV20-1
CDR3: CSARIRTGTVYGYTF
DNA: TGCAGTGCTAGAATTCGGACAGGGACAGTCTATGGCTACACCTTC

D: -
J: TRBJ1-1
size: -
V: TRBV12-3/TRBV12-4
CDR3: CASSVRTEGTEAFF
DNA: TGTGCCAGCAGTGTTAGGACCGAGGGGACTGAAGCTTTCTTT

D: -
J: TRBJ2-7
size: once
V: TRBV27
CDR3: CASRTDRSPYEQYF
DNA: TGTGCCAGCAGGACCGACAGGAGTCCCTACGAGCAGTACTTC

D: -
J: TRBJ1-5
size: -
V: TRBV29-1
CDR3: CSVRDNYSNQPQHF
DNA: TGCAGCGTTCGGGACAACTATAGCAATCAGCCCCAGCATTTT

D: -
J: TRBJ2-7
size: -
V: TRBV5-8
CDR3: CASSLRQGGQYF
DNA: TGTGCCAGCAGCCTACGACAGGGAGGGCAGTACTTC

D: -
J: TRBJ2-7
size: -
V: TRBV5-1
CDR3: CASSRNQPPLYEQYF
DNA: TGCGCCAGCAGCAGGAATCAACCCCCTCTCTACGAGCAGTACTTC

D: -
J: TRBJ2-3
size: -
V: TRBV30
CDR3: CAWSVGAKDTQYF
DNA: TGTGCCTGGAGTGTGGGGGCTAAAGATACGCAGTATTTT

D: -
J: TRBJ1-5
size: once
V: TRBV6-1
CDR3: CASSDRFNQPQHF
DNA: TGTGCCAGCAGTGACAGATTCAATCAGCCCCAGCATTTT

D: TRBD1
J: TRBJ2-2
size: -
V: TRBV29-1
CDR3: CSVAPGGPGELFF
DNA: TGCAGCGTGGCTCCAGGGGGCCCCGGGGAGCTGTTTTTT

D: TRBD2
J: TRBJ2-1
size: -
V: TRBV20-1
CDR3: CSASKRASGKDEQFF
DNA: TGCAGTGCTAGTAAGCGGGCTAGCGGGAAGGATGAGCAGTTCTTC

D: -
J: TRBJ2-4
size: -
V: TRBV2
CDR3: CASNKEQENIQYF
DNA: TGTGCCAGCAACAAGGAACAGGAAAACATTCAGTACTTC

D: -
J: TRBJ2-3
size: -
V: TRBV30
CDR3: CAWSFTRDTQYF
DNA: TGTGCCTGGAGTTTCACCAGGGATACGCAGTATTTT

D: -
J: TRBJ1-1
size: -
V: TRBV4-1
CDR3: CASSQTGTANTEAFF
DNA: TGCGCCAGCAGCCAGACCGGGACGGCGAACACTGAAGCTTTCTTT

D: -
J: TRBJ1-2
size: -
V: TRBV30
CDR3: CAWSGGQDGYTF
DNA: TGTGCCTGGAGTGGGGGTCAGGATGGCTACACCTTC

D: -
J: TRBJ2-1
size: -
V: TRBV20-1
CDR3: CSAGRGAAYNEQFF
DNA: TGCAGTGCTGGCCGGGGGGCCGCCTACAATGAGCAGTTCTTC

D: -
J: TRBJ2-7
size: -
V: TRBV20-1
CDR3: CSARPPAKPFYEQYF
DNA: TGCAGTGCTAGACCCCCCGCCAAGCCGTTCTACGAGCAGTACTTC

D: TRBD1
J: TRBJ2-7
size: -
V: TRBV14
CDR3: CASRGGQGHEQYF
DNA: TGTGCCAGCAGAGGGGGACAGGGCCACGAGCAGTACTTC

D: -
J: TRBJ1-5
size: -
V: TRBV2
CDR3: CASSEERYQPQHF
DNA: TGTGCCAGCAGTGAGGAAAGGTATCAGCCCCAGCATTTT

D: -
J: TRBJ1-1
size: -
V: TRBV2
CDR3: CASTGEYTEAFF
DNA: TGTGCCAGCACAGGGGAGTACACTGAAGCTTTCTTT

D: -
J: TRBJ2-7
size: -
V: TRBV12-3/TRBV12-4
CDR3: CASSLRGYF
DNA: TGTGCCAGCAGTCTCCGAGGGTACTTC

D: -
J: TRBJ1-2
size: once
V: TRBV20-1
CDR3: CSASDPRTYGYTF
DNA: TGCAGTGCTTCCGACCCAAGGACGTATGGCTACACCTTC

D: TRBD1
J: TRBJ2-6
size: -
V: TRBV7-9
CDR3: CAREGQGSSGANVLTF
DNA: TGTGCCAGGGAGGGACAGGGGTCCTCTGGGGCCAACGTCCTGACTTTC

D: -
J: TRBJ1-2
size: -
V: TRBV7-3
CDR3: CASSPRMGDYGYTF
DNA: TGTGCCAGCAGCCCCCGGATGGGGGACTATGGCTACACCTTC

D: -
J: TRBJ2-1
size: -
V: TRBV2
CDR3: CAGGVMYNEQFF
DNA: TGTGCCGGCGGGGTAATGTACAATGAGCAGTTCTTC

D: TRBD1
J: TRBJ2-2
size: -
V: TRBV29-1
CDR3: CSGYRGTGELFF
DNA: TGCAGCGGCTACAGGGGCACCGGGGAGCTGTTTTTT

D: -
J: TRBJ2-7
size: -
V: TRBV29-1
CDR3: CSVEDWAGSYEQYF
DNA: TGCAGCGTTGAAGATTGGGCGGGGTCCTACGAGCAGTACTTC

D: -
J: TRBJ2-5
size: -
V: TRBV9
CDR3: CASSVGGAKETQYF
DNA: TGTGCCAGCAGCGTTGGGGGGGCGAAGGAGACCCAGTACTTC

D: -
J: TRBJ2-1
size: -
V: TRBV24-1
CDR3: CATSDPNFVEQFF
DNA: TGTGCCACCAGTGATCCAAACTTTGTAGAGCAGTTCTTC

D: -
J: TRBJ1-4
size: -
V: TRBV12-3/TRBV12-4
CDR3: CASAWGGPNEKLFF
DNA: TGTGCCAGCGCCTGGGGGGGCCCGAATGAAAAACTGTTTTTT

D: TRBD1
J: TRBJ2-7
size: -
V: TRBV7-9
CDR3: CASSFGTARYEQYF
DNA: TGTGCCAGCAGCTTTGGGACAGCGAGATACGAGCAGTACTTC

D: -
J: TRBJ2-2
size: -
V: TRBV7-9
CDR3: CASGISSPTGELFF
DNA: TGTGCCTCAGGAATAAGTTCCCCCACCGGGGAGCTGTTTTTT

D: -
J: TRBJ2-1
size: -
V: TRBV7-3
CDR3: CASSRTAYNEQFF
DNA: TGTGCCAGCAGCCGGACAGCCTACAATGAGCAGTTCTTC